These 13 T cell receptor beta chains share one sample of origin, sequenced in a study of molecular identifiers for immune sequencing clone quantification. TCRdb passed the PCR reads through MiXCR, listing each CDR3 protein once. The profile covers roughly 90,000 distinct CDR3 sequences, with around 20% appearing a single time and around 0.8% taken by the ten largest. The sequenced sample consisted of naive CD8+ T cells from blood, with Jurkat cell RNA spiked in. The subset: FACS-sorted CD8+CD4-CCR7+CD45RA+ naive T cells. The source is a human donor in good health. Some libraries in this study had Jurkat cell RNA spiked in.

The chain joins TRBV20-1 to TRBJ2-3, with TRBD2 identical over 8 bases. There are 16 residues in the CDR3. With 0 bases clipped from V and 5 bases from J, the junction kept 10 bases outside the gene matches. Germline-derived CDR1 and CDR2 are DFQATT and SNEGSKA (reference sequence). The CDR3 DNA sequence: TGCAGTGCTAGAGATATGCGGGGGGAACCTGAAGATACGCAGTATTTT. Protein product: CSARDMRGEPEDTQYF.

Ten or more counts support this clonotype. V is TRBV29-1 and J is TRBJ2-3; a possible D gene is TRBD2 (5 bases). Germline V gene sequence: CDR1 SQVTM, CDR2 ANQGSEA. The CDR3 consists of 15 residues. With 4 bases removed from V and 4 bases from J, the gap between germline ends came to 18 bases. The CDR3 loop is CSVGLDHPAADTQYF. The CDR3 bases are TGCAGCGTTGGTTTGGACCATCCAGCGGCAGATACGCAGTATTTT.

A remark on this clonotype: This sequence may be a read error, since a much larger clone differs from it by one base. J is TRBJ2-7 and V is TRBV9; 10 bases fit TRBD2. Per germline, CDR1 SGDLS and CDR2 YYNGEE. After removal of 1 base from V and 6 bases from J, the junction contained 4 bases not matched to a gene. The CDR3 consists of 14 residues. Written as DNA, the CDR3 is TGTGCCAGCAGCGTATGCAGCGGGAGGGTCGAGCAGTACTTC. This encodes CASSVCSGRVEQYF.

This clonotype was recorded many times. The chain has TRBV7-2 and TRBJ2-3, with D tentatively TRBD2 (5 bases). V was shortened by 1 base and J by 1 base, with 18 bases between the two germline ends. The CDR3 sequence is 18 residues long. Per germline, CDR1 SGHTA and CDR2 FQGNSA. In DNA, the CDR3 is TGTGCCAGCAGCTTAGTTTTGGGCGGGCGCACGGGCACAGATACGCAGTATTTT. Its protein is CASSLVLGGRTGTDTQYF.

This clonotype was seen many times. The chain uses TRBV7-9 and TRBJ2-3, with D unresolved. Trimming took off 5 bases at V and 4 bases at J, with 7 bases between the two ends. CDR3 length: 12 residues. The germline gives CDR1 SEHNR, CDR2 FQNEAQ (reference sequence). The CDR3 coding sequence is TGTGCCAGCAGCGTAAGACCAGATACGCAGTATTTT. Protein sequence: CASSVRPDTQYF.

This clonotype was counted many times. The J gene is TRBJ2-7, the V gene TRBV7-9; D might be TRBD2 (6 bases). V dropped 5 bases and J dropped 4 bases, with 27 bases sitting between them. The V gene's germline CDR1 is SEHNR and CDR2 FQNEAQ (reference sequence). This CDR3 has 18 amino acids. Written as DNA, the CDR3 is TGTGCCAGCAGCCCCCAGGAGGGCGACCCCGATCGGACGTACGAGCAGTACTTC. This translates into CASSPQEGDPDRTYEQYF.

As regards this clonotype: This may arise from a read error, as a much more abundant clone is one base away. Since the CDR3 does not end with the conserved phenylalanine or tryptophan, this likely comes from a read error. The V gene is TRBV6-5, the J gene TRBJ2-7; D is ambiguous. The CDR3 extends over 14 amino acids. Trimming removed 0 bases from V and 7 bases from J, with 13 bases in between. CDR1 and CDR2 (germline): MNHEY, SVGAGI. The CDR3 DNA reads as TGTGCCAGCAGTTACTCTCTACTCCCTTTGGAGCAGTACCTC. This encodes CASSYSLLPLEQYL.

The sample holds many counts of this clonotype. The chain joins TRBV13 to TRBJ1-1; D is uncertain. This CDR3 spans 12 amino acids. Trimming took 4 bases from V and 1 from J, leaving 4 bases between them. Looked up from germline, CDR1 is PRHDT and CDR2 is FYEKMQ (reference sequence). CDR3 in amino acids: CASSSENTEAFF. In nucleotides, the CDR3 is TGTGCCAGCAGCTCCGAGAACACTGAAGCTTTCTTT.

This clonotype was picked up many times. The CDR3 region is CASSESGSDNEQFF. The CDR3, as DNA: TGTGCCAGCAGTGAGTCCGGGAGCGACAATGAGCAGTTCTTC. The chain is built from TRBV2 and TRBJ2-1; tentative D call: TRBD2 (6 bases). The germline V gene has CDR1 SNHLY and CDR2 FYNNEI. The V gene lost 3 bases and the J gene lost 5 bases, with 11 bases spanning the gap. The CDR3 is 14 amino acids. The full variable domain, with the rest looked up from reference TRBV2 and TRBJ2-1, is EPEVTQTPSHQVTQMGQEVILRCVPISNHLYFYWYRQILGQKVEFLVSFYNNEISEKSEIFDDQFSVERPDGSNFTLKIRSTKLEDSAMYFCASSESGSDNEQFFGPGTRLTVL.

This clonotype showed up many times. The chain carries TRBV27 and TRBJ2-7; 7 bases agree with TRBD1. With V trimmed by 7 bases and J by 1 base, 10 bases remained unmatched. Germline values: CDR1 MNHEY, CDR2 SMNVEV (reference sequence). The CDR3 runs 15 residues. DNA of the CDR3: TGTGCCAGCACTCTTTGGGCAGGGGGTTCCTACGAGCAGTACTTC. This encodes CASTLWAGGSYEQYF.

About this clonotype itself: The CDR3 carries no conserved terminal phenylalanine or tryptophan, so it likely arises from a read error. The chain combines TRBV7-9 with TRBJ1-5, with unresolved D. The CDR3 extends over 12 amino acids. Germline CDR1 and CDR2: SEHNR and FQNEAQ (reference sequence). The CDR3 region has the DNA TGTGTCAGCAGCCTAGAAGCGCAGCCCCAGCATTCT. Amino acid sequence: CVSSLEAQPQHS.

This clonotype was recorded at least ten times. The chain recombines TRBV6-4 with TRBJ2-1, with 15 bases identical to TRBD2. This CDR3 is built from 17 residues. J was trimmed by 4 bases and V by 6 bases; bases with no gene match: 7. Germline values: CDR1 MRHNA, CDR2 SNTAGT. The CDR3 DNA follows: TGTGCCAGCAGAAGGGGACTAGCGGGAGGCCTTTACAATGAGCAGTTCTTC. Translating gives CASRRGLAGGLYNEQFF.

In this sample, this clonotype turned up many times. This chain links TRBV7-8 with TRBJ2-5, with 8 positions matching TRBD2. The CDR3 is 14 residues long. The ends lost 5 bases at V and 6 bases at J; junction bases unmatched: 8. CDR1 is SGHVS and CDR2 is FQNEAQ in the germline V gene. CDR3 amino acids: CASSHMAGGKTQYF. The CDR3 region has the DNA TGTGCCAGCAGCCACATGGCGGGGGGCAAGACCCAGTACTTC.